Following are 15 T cell receptor beta chains from one sample sequenced in a study of blood T cell repertoires in COVID-19. Sequencing used immunoSEQ multiplex PCR; TCRdb keeps in-frame clones, though not all of them. The profile shows about 97,000 clones, 70% to 90% of them singletons. Material: peripheral blood. These receptors all come from a man aged 45-65 years with COVID-19, enrolled during active disease.

V usage is TRBV19 and J usage is TRBJ1-1; D remains ambiguous. Germline loops: CDR1 LNHDA, CDR2 SQIVND (reference sequence). Trimming took off 5 bases at V and 0 bases at J, with 4 bases between the two ends. The CDR3 has 12 residues. For the CDR3, the DNA is TGTGCCAGTAGTCTTGTGAACACTGAAGCTTTCTTT. It specifies CASSLVNTEAFF.

This sequence joins TRBV19 and TRBJ1-5; no firm D call. Germline V gene data show CDR1 as LNHDA and CDR2 as SQIVND (reference sequence). This CDR3 is built from 14 residues. Trimming took off 6 bases at V and 6 bases at J, with 15 bases between the two ends. The CDR3 DNA reads as TGTGCCAGTAGCCGAGTCGGGGTGAGTCAGCCCCAGCATTTT. Protein sequence: CASSRVGVSQPQHF. Full variable domain (missing parts from reference TRBV19 and TRBJ1-5): DGGITQSPKYLFRKEGQNVTLSCEQNLNHDAMYWYRQDPGQGLRLIYYSQIVNDFQKGDIAEGYSVSREKKESFPLTVTSAQKNPTAFYLCASSRVGVSQPQHFGDGTRLSIL.

This sequence joins TRBV4-1 and TRBJ1-5; tentatively, D is TRBD1 (6 bases). Germline loops: CDR1 MGHRA, CDR2 YSYEKL. V was pared by 0 bases and J by 7 bases, with 10 bases between. The CDR3 length is 14 residues. CDR3 protein: CASSQDAGEQPQHF. The DNA of the CDR3 is TGCGCCAGCAGCCAAGACGCAGGGGAGCAGCCCCAGCATTTT.

The chain carries TRBV18 and TRBJ1-2; the match to TRBD1 covers 7 bases. Germline CDR1 is KGHSH and CDR2 is LQKENI. With V trimmed by 3 bases and J by 4 bases, 11 bases remained unmatched. There are 16 residues in the CDR3. This chain's CDR3 is CASSPGQHHRGYGYTF. CDR3 sequence (DNA): TGTGCCAGCTCACCGGGACAGCACCATCGGGGCTATGGCTACACCTTC.

This clone was observed a handful of times. The chain uses TRBV7-9 and TRBJ1-1; 8 nucleotides align to TRBD1. This CDR3 is 15 amino acids long. Germline V lookup: CDR1 SEHNR, CDR2 FQNEAQ (reference sequence). V lost 5 bases, J lost 0 bases, and 5 bases stayed unmatched. In DNA form, the CDR3 reads TGTGCCAGCAGCCGCGGACAGGGCCTGAACACTGAAGCTTTCTTT. It codes for CASSRGQGLNTEAFF.

This sequence joins TRBV28 and TRBJ1-1, with D perhaps TRBD1 (6 bases). The CDR3 has 18 amino acids. Trimming pared 5 bases from V and 1 base from J, leaving 23 bases between. Germline V gene data show CDR1 as MDHEN and CDR2 as SYDVKM. DNA for the CDR3: TGTGCCAGCAGTCCAAGGGGGTATGTGGGAATCTGGAACACTGAAGCTTTCTTT. The encoded protein is CASSPRGYVGIWNTEAFF. The variable domain in full, completed from reference TRBV28 and TRBJ1-1, reads DVKVTQSSRYLVKRTGEKVFLECVQDMDHENMFWYRQDPGLGLRLIYFSYDVKMKEKGDIPEGYSVSREKKERFSLILESASTNQTSMYLCASSPRGYVGIWNTEAFFGQGTRLTVV.

V gene TRBV12-3 or TRBV12-4 combines with J gene TRBJ1-1, with D possibly TRBD1 on 5 matching bases. With 1 base removed from V and 3 bases from J, the gap between germline ends came to 6 bases. The CDR3 loop spans 13 amino acids. The CDR3 loop reads CASSLVRDTEAFF. The CDR3 nucleotides are TGTGCCAGCAGTTTAGTCAGGGACACTGAAGCTTTCTTT.

V is TRBV25-1 and J is TRBJ1-2; TRBD1 is a possible D gene (5 bases). V was shortened by 4 bases and J by 6 bases, with 9 bases between the two germline ends. The V gene's germline CDR1 is MGHDK and CDR2 SYGVNS. There are 12 residues in the CDR3. CDR3 sequence (DNA): TGTGCCAGCAGTGGTCCCAGGGATGGCTACACCTTC. Its protein product is CASSGPRDGYTF.

This chain joins TRBV5-1 and TRBJ2-7; D might be TRBD1 (5 bases). Germline V gene sequence: CDR1 SGHRS, CDR2 YFSETQ. This CDR3 comprises 15 residues. The V end lost 1 base, the J end lost 1 base, and 12 bases lay between the germline ends. Here the CDR3 DNA reads TGCGCCAGCAGCTTGACTTCAGGGTCTTCCTACGAGCAGTACTTC. It yields the protein CASSLTSGSSYEQYF.

The gene calls are TRBV6-1 and TRBJ1-2; 9 positions agree with TRBD1. CDR1 and CDR2 (germline): MNHNS, SASEGT. The CDR3 runs 15 residues. V lost 0 bases and J lost 6; bases outside the gene matches: 5. The CDR3 region has the DNA TGTGCCAGCAGTGAAGCGCGGGGGACAGGGCATGGCTACACCTTC. It yields the protein CASSEARGTGHGYTF.

This chain links TRBV4-1 with TRBJ2-5; no clear D gene. Germline CDR1 reads MGHRA; CDR2 reads YSYEKL. V gave up 0 bases and J gave up 5 bases, with 10 bases separating them. This CDR3 contains 14 residues. The CDR3 reads CASSQEPRLETQYF. Here the CDR3 DNA reads TGCGCCAGCAGCCAAGAACCCAGATTGGAGACCCAGTACTTC.

The count of this clone is one. The rearrangement joins TRBV10-3 to TRBJ2-7, with a possible D match to TRBD1 (5 bases). This CDR3 is 13 amino acids long. Germline CDR1 reads ENHRY; CDR2 reads SYGVKD. The V gene lost 2 bases and the J gene lost 7 bases, with 12 bases spanning the gap. In nucleotides, the CDR3 is TGTGCCATCAGTGAGGACAGTTCGCGGGAGCAGTACTTC. Encoded protein: CAISEDSSREQYF.

V and J are TRBV7-9 and TRBJ2-3, with D hard to call. Germline V CDR1 and CDR2: SEHNR, FQNEAQ (reference sequence). The CDR3 length is 15 residues. V dropped 1 base and J dropped 6 bases, with 14 bases sitting between them. The CDR3 DNA sequence: TGTGCCAGCAGCTTAGGAGGCTCTTTGTCCGATACGCAGTATTTT. It codes for CASSLGGSLSDTQYF.

V is TRBV2 and J is TRBJ1-4, with TRBD1 identical over 9 bases. V lost 6 bases and J lost 3; bases outside the gene matches: 2. This CDR3 comprises 14 residues. Germline values: CDR1 SNHLY, CDR2 FYNNEI. This CDR3 reads CASRRQGANEKLFF. CDR3 in DNA: TGTGCCAGCAGAAGACAGGGGGCTAATGAAAAACTGTTTTTT.

J is TRBJ1-1 and V is TRBV18; no clear D. This CDR3 spans 13 amino acids. Per the germline V gene, CDR1 is KGHSH and CDR2 is LQKENI. Trimming stripped 2 bases from V and 5 bases from J, with 9 bases between. CDR3 loop: CASSPSPGTEAFF. The CDR3 bases are TGTGCCAGCTCACCATCCCCGGGAACTGAAGCTTTCTTT.